This T cell receptor beta chain is drawn from a study of vaccination and CD4 T cells after COVID-19. Cultured CD4+ T cell DNA was sequenced using the Oncomine TCR Beta short-read assay. TCRdb passed the PCR reads through MiXCR, listing each CDR3 protein once. The sample includes 10,000 to 15,000 distinct CDR3 sequences, 55% to 65% of them seen just once. This clonotype was observed once. The antigen remains unidentified. Losses at the gene ends were 1 base for V and 5 bases for J; bases not matched to a gene: 6. CDR3 length: 14 amino acids. CDR1 DFQATT and CDR2 SNEGSKA come from the germline V gene (reference sequence). Treatment specified: roughly 11-day PBMC culture with coronavirus spike peptide pools or control peptides (ViraFEST assay).

This receptor was identified in a human donor who had recovered from COVID-19. Sample: CD4+ T cells from blood, cultured in vitro. J is TRBJ1-1 and V is TRBV20-1; TRBD1 agrees at 8 bases. CDR3 sequence: CSARVGQGMTEAFF. CDR3 nucleotide sequence: TGCAGTGCTAGAGTCGGACAGGGTATGACTGAAGCTTTCTTT.